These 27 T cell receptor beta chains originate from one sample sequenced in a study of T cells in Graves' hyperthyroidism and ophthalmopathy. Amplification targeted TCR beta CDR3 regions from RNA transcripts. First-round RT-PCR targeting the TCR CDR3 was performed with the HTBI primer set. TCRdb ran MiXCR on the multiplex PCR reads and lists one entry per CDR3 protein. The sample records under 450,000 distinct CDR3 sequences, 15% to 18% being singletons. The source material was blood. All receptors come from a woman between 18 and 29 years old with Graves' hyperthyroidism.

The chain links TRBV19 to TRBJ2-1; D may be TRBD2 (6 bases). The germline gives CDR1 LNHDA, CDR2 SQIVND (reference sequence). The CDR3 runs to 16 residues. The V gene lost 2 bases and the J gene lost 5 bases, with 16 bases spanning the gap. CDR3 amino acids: CASSIIRLGINNEQFF. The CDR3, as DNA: TGTGCCAGTAGTATAATCCGACTAGGGATTAACAATGAGCAGTTCTTC.

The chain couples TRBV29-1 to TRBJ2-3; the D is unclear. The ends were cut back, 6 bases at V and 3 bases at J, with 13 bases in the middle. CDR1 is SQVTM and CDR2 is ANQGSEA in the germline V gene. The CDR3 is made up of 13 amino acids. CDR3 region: CSVPQARTDTQYF. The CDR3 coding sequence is TGCAGCGTGCCCCAGGCCAGGACAGATACGCAGTATTTT.

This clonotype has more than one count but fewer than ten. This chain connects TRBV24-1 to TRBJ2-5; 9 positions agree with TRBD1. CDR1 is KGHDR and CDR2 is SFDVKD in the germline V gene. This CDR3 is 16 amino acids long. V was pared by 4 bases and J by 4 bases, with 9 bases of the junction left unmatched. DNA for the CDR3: TGTGCCACCAGTGAGTCAGGACAGGGGTTTGGAGAGACCCAGTACTTC. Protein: CATSESGQGFGETQYF.

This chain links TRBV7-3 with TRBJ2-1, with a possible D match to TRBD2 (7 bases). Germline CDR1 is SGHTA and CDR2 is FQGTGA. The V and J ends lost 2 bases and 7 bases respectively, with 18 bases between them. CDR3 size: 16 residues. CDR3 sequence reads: CASSLYGGLSSNEQFF. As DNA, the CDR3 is TGTGCCAGCAGCTTATACGGGGGGCTTAGCTCGAATGAGCAGTTCTTC.

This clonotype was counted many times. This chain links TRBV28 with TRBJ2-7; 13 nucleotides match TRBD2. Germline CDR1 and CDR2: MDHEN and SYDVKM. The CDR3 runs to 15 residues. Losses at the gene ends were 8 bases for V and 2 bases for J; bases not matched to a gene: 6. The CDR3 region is CASAVGTSGTYEQYF. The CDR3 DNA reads TGTGCCAGCGCGGTAGGGACTAGCGGGACCTACGAGCAGTACTTC.

CDR3 sequence reads: CASSFGQFLGNTIYF. Written as DNA, the CDR3 is TGTGCCAGCAGCTTCGGACAGTTCTTGGGAAACACCATATATTTT. The rearrangement joins TRBV5-6 to TRBJ1-3; possibly TRBD1 for D (6 bases). There are 15 residues in the CDR3. V was shortened by 2 bases and J by 4 bases, with 13 bases between the two germline ends. Germline CDR1 and CDR2: SGHDT and YYEEEE. The variable domain in full, completed from reference TRBV5-6 and TRBJ1-3, reads DAGVTQSPTHLIKTRGQQVTLRCSPKSGHDTVSWYQQALGQGPQFIFQYYEEEERQRGNFPDRFSGHQFPNYSSELNVNALLLGDSALYLCASSFGQFLGNTIYFGEGSWLTVV.

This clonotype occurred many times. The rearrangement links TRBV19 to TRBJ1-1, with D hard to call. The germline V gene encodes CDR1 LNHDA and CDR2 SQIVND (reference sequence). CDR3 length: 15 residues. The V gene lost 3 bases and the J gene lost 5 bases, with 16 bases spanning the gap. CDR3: CASSIYLSPGTEAFF. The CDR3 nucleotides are TGTGCCAGTAGTATCTATCTCTCCCCAGGAACTGAAGCTTTCTTT.

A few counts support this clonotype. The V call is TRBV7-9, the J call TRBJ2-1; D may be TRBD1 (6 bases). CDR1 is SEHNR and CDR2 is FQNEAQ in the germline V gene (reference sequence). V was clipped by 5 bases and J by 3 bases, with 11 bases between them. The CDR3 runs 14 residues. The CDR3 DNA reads TGTGCCAGCAGCCCTGACAGGATCTACAATGAGCAGTTCTTC. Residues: CASSPDRIYNEQFF.

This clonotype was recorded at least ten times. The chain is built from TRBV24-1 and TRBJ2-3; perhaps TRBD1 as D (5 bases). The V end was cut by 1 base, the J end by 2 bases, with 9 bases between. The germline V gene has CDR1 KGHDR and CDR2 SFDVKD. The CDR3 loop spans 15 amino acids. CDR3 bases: TGTGCCACCAGTGATTTATTGGACACCACAGATACGCAGTATTTT. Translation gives CATSDLLDTTDTQYF.

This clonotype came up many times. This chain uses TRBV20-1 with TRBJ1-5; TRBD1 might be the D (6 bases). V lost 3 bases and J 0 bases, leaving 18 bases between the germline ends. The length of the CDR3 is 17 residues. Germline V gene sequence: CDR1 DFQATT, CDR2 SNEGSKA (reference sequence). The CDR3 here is CSARMMGGLISNQPQHF. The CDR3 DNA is TGCAGTGCTAGGATGATGGGGGGGCTCATTAGCAATCAGCCCCAGCATTTT.

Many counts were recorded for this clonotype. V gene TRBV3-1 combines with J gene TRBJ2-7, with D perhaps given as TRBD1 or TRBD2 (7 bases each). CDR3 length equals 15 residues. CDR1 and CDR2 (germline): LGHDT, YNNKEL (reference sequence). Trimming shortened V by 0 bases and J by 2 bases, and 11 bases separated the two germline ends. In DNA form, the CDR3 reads TGTGCCAGCAGCCAAGACAGGGGGACTACCTACGAGCAGTACTTC. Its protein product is CASSQDRGTTYEQYF.

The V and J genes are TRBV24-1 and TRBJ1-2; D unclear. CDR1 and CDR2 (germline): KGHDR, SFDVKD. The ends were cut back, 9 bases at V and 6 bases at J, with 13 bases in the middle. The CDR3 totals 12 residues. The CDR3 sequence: CATGSGKDGYTF. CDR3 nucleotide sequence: TGTGCCACCGGGTCCGGTAAGGATGGCTACACCTTC.

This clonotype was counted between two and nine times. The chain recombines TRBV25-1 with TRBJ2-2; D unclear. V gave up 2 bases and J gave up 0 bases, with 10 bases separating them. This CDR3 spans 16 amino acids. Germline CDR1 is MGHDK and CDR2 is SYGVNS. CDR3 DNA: TGTGCCAGCAGTGAAGCGCAACTCGCGAACACCGGGGAGCTGTTTTTT. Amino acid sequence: CASSEAQLANTGELFF.

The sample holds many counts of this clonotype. The CDR3 sequence: CASKTGERANEKLFF. The CDR3 DNA reads as TGTGCCAGCAAGACAGGGGAGAGAGCTAATGAAAAACTGTTTTTT. The chain has TRBV7-8 and TRBJ1-4, with 8 bases aligning to TRBD1. This CDR3 spans 15 amino acids. CDR1 and CDR2 (germline): SGHVS, FQNEAQ. Trimming at V came to 7 bases and at J to 3 bases, leaving 7 bases not matched to a gene.

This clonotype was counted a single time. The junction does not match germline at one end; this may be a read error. In nucleotides, the CDR3 is TGTGCCAGCAGTTCCTCGGGAGCGGGAGGCCCCGGGGAGCTGTTCTTT. Protein product: CASSSSGAGGPGELFF. The V call is TRBV6-2 or TRBV6-3, the J call TRBJ2-2; TRBD2 aligns across 9 bases. There are 16 residues in the CDR3. Germline V gene sequence: CDR1 MNHEY, CDR2 SVGEGT.

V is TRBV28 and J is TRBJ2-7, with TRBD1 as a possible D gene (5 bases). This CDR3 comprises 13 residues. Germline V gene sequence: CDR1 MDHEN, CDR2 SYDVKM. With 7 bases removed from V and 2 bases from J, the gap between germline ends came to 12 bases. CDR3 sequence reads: CASTSGAPYEQYF. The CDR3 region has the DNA TGTGCCAGCACCTCTGGGGCACCCTACGAGCAGTACTTC.

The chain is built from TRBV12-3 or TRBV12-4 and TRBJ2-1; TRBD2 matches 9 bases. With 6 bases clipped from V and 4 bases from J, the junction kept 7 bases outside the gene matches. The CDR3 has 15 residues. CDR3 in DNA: TGTGCCAGCAGAAGTGGGCGGGAGGGTTACAATGAGCAGTTCTTC. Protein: CASRSGREGYNEQFF.

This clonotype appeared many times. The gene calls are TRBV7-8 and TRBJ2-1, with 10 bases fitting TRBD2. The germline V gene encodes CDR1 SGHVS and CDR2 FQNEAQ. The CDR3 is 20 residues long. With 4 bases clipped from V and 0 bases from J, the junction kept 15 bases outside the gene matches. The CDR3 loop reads CASSSHFGLAVLSSYNEQFF. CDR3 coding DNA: TGTGCCAGCAGCTCACACTTCGGACTAGCGGTTCTAAGCTCCTACAATGAGCAGTTCTTC.

The CDR3 bases are TGTGCCAGCAACTTACTCGGGACTAGCGATAGGGATGAGCAGTTCTTC. Its protein product is CASNLLGTSDRDEQFF. The J gene is TRBJ2-1, the V gene TRBV6-5; TRBD2 aligns across 10 bases. Trimming removed 7 bases from V and 8 bases from J; junction bases left unmatched: 14. The length of the CDR3 is 16 residues. The germline V gene has CDR1 MNHEY and CDR2 SVGAGI.

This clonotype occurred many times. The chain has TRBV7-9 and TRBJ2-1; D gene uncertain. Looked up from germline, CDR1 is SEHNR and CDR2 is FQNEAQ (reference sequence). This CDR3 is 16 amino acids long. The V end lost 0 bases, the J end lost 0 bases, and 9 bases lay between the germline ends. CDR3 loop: CASSLAGGRSYNEQFF. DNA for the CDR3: TGTGCCAGCAGCTTAGCGGGCGGCCGCTCCTACAATGAGCAGTTCTTC. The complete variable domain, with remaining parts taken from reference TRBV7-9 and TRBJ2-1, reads DTGVSQNPRHKITKRGQNVTFRCDPISEHNRLYWYRQTLGQGPEFLTYFQNEAQLEKSRLLSDRFSAERPKGSFSTLEIQRTEQGDSAMYLCASSLAGGRSYNEQFFGPGTRLTVL.

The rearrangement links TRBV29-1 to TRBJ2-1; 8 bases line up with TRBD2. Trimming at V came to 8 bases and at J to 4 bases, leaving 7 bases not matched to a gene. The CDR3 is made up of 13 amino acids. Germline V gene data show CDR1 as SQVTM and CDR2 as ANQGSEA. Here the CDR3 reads CSCSGIVYNEQFF. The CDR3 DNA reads TGCAGCTGTAGCGGGATCGTATACAATGAGCAGTTCTTC.

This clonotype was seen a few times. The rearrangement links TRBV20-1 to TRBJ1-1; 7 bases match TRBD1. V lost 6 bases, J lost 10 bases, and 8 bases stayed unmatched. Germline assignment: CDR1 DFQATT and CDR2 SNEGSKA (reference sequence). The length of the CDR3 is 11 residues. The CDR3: CSAEQGQGAFF. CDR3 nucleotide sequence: TGCAGTGCCGAACAGGGGCAAGGAGCTTTCTTT.

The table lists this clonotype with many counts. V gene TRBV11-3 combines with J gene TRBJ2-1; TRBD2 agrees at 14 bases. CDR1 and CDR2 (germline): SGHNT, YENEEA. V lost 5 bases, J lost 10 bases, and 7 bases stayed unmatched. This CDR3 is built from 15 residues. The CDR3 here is CASSAGLAGVGEQFF. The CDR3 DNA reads TGTGCCAGCAGCGCGGGACTAGCGGGAGTAGGGGAGCAGTTCTTC.

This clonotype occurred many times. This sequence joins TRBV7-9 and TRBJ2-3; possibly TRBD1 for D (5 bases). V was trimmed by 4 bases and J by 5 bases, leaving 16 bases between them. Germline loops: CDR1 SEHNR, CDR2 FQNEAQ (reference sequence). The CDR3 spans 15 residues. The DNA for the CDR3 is TGTGCCAGCAGCTCCAGGGTCTTTCCGCTAGATACGCAGTATTTT. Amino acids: CASSSRVFPLDTQYF.

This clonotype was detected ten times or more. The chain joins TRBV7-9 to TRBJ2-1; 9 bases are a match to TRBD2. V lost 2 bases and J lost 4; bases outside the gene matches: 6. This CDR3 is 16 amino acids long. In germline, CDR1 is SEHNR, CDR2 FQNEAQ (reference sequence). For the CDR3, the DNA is TGTGCCAGCAGCTTACCGGGACTAGCAGATTACAATGAGCAGTTCTTC. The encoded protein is CASSLPGLADYNEQFF.

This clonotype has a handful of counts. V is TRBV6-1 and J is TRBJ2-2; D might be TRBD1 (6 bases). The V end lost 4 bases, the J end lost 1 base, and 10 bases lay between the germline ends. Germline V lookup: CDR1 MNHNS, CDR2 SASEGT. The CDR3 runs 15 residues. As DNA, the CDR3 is TGTGCCAGCAGTGTGGGACACATGAACACCGGGGAGCTGTTTTTT. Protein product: CASSVGHMNTGELFF.

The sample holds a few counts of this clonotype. CDR3 DNA: TGTGCCCGGTTAGAGACCCAGTACTTC. Its protein product is CARLETQYF. V and J are TRBV7-9 and TRBJ2-5; unclear D gene. This CDR3 contains 9 residues. The V and J ends lost 11 bases and 4 bases respectively, with 5 bases between them. CDR1 is SEHNR and CDR2 is FQNEAQ in the germline V gene (reference sequence).